This T cell receptor beta chain was sequenced for a study of Ad26.COV2.S vaccination and SARS-CoV-2 variants. About the research overall: Intramuscular Ad26.COV2.S doses were given once or twice, 56 days apart. Points from the study as a whole: Non-spike TCR breadth showed similarity between vaccine and placebo recipients.

TCRdb's copy holds only in-frame clones and misses some; the assay was immunoSEQ multiplex PCR. The repertoire holds about 280,000 clones, more than 75% seen once, with about 3.6% in the top ten. Regarding this clone: Antigen unknown.

The sample's treatment: 15 to 20 received Ad26.COV2.S at low or high dose, single or two shots; 5 received placebo; per-sample allocation not given. Day 63 after the first injection of vaccine or placebo was the sampling time. CDR3 length: 18 residues. V was clipped by 4 bases and J by 2 bases, with 19 bases between them. CDR1 is SGDLS and CDR2 is YYNGEE in the germline V gene. The chain links TRBV9 to TRBJ1-6, with TRBD1 as a possible D gene (6 bases). The specimen was peripheral blood, collected in a trial of Ad26.COV2.S vaccine versus placebo. The TCR was taken from a person between 18 and 60 years old who received the Ad26.COV2.S COVID-19 vaccine or a placebo. CDR3 in DNA: TGTGCCAGCAGCACGAACGCGGGGGGCTTGACCTATAATTCACCCCTCCACTTT. The encoded protein is CASSTNAGGLTYNSPLHF.